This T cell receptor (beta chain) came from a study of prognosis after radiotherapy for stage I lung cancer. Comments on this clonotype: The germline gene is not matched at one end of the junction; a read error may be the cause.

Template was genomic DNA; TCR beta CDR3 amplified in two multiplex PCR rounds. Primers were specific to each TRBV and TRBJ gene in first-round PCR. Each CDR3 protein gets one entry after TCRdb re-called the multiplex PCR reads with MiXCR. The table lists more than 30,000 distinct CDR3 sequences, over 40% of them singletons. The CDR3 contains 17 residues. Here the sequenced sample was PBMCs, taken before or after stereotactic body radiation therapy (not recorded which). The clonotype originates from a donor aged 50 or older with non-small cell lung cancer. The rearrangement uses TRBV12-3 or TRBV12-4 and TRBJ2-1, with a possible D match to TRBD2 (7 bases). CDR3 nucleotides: TGTGCCAGCAGTCCAGGACTAGGGGGAGGTACCTACAATGAGCAATTCTTC. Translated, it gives CASSPGLGGGTYNEQFF.